A single sample is the source of the 13 T cell receptor beta chains below, sequenced in a study of CD4 T cells in relation to SARS-CoV-2 and coronaviruses. Profiling relied on immunoSEQ multiplex PCR, and the TCRdb table lists in-frame clones only, not all of them. The table shows about 21,000 clones, with approximately 76% occurring only once. Antigens of these TCRs are unknown. Unexposed donor CD4+ T cells date from about 2011-2019, before the COVID-19 pandemic. The cells were cultured for less than twelve days before CD4+ T cells were isolated. The material sequenced was CD4+ T cells from PBMCs, cultured in vitro. The origin of the receptors is a human donor in good health.

The rearrangement joins TRBV19 to TRBJ2-1; no clear D gene. The CDR3 has 15 amino acids. V was trimmed by 4 bases and J by 4 bases, leaving 14 bases between them. CDR1 LNHDA and CDR2 SQIVND come from the germline V gene (reference sequence). Here the CDR3 DNA reads TGTGCCAGTAGTACGGCCCTCGGGCCGTACAATGAGCAGTTCTTC. Translated, it gives CASSTALGPYNEQFF.

This clone was counted between two and nine times. The V and J genes are TRBV27 and TRBJ1-3; the D gene is possibly TRBD1 (5 bases). Trimming shortened V by 0 bases and J by 4 bases, and 7 bases separated the two germline ends. The CDR3 contains 14 residues. Looked up from germline, CDR1 is MNHEY and CDR2 is SMNVEV (reference sequence). The CDR3 spells CASSLSGDGNTIYF. CDR3 sequence (DNA): TGTGCCAGCAGTTTATCAGGGGACGGAAACACCATATATTTT.

The rearrangement uses TRBV14 and TRBJ1-2, with 7 positions matching TRBD1. J gave up 4 bases and V 3 bases, and 5 bases lay outside the gene matches. Germline loops: CDR1 SGHDN, CDR2 FVKESK. CDR3 length: 14 amino acids. The CDR3 sequence is CASSHLRGTYGYTF. The CDR3 bases are TGTGCCAGCAGCCATCTCAGGGGGACCTATGGCTACACCTTC.

The genes are TRBV7-6 and TRBJ2-7, with 7 nucleotides matching TRBD1. V lost 1 base to trimming and J lost 1 base; unmatched junction nucleotides: 1. Germline V gene lookup returns CDR1 SGHVS and CDR2 FNYEAQ. This CDR3 is built from 14 residues. DNA for the CDR3: TGTGCCAGCAGCTTAGGGGGACAGTCCTACGAGCAGTACTTC. This gives the protein CASSLGGQSYEQYF.

The rearrangement links TRBV6-4 to TRBJ2-1; TRBD2 matches 9 bases. Per the germline V gene, CDR1 is MRHNA and CDR2 is SNTAGT. CDR3 length: 14 amino acids. V lost 2 bases, J lost 9 bases, and 5 bases stayed unmatched. The CDR3 is CASSDRGLAGEQFF. The CDR3 DNA reads as TGTGCCAGCAGTGACAGGGGACTAGCCGGTGAGCAGTTCTTC.

The chain has TRBV5-6 and TRBJ1-2, with a possible D match to TRBD1 (6 bases). V gave up 2 bases and J gave up 4 bases, with 9 bases separating them. Looked up from germline, CDR1 is SGHDT and CDR2 is YYEEEE. The CDR3 contains 13 residues. This chain's CDR3 is CASSLGQIYGYTF. Written as DNA, the CDR3 is TGTGCCAGCAGCTTAGGACAGATCTATGGCTACACCTTC.

The sample holds a few counts of this clone. The chain is built from TRBV5-1 and TRBJ2-2, with D maybe TRBD1 (6 bases). The CDR3 is 15 amino acids. The germline CDR1 and CDR2 sequences are SGHRS and YFSETQ. V lost 5 bases and J 1 base, leaving 12 bases between the germline ends. The CDR3 DNA reads TGCGCCAGCAGACCAGGACAGATGAACACCGGGGAGCTGTTTTTT. It specifies CASRPGQMNTGELFF.

The chain uses TRBV28 and TRBJ1-2, with D possibly TRBD1 on 5 matching bases. Germline-derived CDR1 and CDR2 are MDHEN and SYDVKM. Trimming shortened V by 6 bases and J by 11 bases, and 22 bases separated the two germline ends. The CDR3 sequence is 14 residues long. The CDR3 here is CASRGRQFLLIYTF. DNA of the CDR3: TGTGCCAGCAGGGGCCGACAGTTTCTACTCATTTACACCTTC.

The V and J genes are TRBV29-1 and TRBJ2-1; 10 nucleotides agree with TRBD1. Trimming removed 0 bases from V and 1 base from J; junction bases left unmatched: 21. The CDR3 length is 22 residues. Germline-derived CDR1 and CDR2 are SQVTM and ANQGSEA. The CDR3 region is CSVEDFPGQGGTRAGSYNEQFF. CDR3 in DNA: TGCAGCGTTGAAGATTTTCCCGGACAGGGGGGCACCCGAGCGGGGTCCTACAATGAGCAGTTCTTC.

This clone was counted between two and nine times. The chain carries TRBV5-1 and TRBJ1-5; D is undetermined. This CDR3 comprises 15 residues. CDR1 is SGHRS and CDR2 is YFSETQ in the germline V gene. Trimming took off 0 bases at V and 4 bases at J, with 11 bases between the two ends. CDR3 sequence (DNA): TGCGCCAGCAGCTTGGCGGGCACTTCAAATCAGCCCCAGCATTTT. This codes for CASSLAGTSNQPQHF.

This rearrangement joins TRBV5-6 to TRBJ1-5; D perhaps matches TRBD1 (5 bases). The CDR3 is 14 amino acids. CDR1 is SGHDT, CDR2 YYEEEE, per germline. V was clipped by 0 bases and J by 3 bases, with 7 bases between them. This chain's CDR3 is CASSLGGINQPQHF. CDR3 in DNA: TGTGCCAGCAGCTTGGGGGGCATCAATCAGCCCCAGCATTTT.

The chain has TRBV7-2 and TRBJ2-7; maybe TRBD2 (6 bases). This CDR3 has 15 residues. V was pared by 7 bases and J by 4 bases, with 20 bases between. Per germline, CDR1 SGHTA and CDR2 FQGNSA. DNA for the CDR3: TGTGCCAGCACCCGGGGGTGGGGGGAGAGGTACGAGCAGTACTTC. Translating gives CASTRGWGERYEQYF. The variable domain in full, with the rest retrieved from reference TRBV7-2 and TRBJ2-7, is GAGVSQSPSNKVTEKGKDVELRCDPISGHTALYWYRQSLGQGLEFLIYFQGNSAPDKSGLPSDRFSAERTGGSVSTLTIQRTQQEDSAVYLCASTRGWGERYEQYFGPGTRLTVT.

This clone was counted a few times. The rearrangement joins TRBV5-5 to TRBJ1-3; D call uncertain. V lost 0 bases to trimming and J lost 2 bases, with 3 bases between them. CDR1 is SGHKS and CDR2 is YYEKEE in the germline V gene (reference sequence). CDR3 length equals 13 residues. In DNA form, the CDR3 reads TGTGCCAGCAGCTTGGAGGCTGGAAACACCATATATTTT. It translates to CASSLEAGNTIYF.